This is a list of T cell receptor beta chains from one sample in a study of blood T cell repertoires in COVID-19. Method: immunoSEQ multiplex PCR; TCRdb's copy keeps in-frame clones and lacks some. The profile shows fewer than 350,000 clones, 75% to 90% of them singletons. Source material: PBMCs or T cells enriched from blood (not recorded which). Receptor source: a woman in her 30s who had been exposed to COVID-19. Each CDR3 is given with its conserved first and last residue. A D gene is named only where the DNA matches it firmly. Clone size is shown for a subset of rows, as once, few, many or a class of expanded clone.

TRBJ1-6 NA TRBV6-2/TRBV6-3 NA TGTGCCAGCAGTTACGATCGGGGTTATTCACCCCTCCACTTT CASSYDRGYSPLHF
TRBJ1-1 NA TRBV10-3 once TGTGCCATCATTGAGGGCATGAACACTGAAGCTTTCTTT CAIIEGMNTEAFF
TRBJ2-3 NA TRBV18 NA TGTGCCAGCTCACAAGTCGGTGGCACAGATACGCAGTATTTT CASSQVGGTDTQYF
TRBJ2-1 TRBD2 TRBV14 once TGTGCCAGCAGCCAAACTAGCGGGAGTTACAATGAGCAGTTCTTC CASSQTSGSYNEQFF
TRBJ1-2 NA TRBV10-3 NA TGTGCCATCAGTGAGGGTGTATCCGGGTCCAACTATGGCTACACCTTC CAISEGVSGSNYGYTF
TRBJ1-5 NA TRBV5-5 NA TGTGCCAGCAGCCAAAGCACCAATCAGCCCCAGCATTTT CASSQSTNQPQHF
TRBJ1-1 NA TRBV5-1 NA TGCGCCAGCAGCTTGGCAGGGGATACTGAAGCTTTCTTT CASSLAGDTEAFF
TRBJ1-1 NA TRBV12-3/TRBV12-4 NA TGTGCCAGCAGTCAAAGTCGGGAAGCTTTCTTT CASSQSREAFF
TRBJ1-5 NA TRBV24-1 NA TGTGCCACCAGTGACATTGGGCTGGATCAGCCCCAGCATTTT CATSDIGLDQPQHF
TRBJ1-1 TRBD1 TRBV10-3 NA TGTGCCATCAGTGGGGTGGGACAGGTGAGCCACACTGAAGCTTTCTTT CAISGVGQVSHTEAFF
TRBJ1-5 NA TRBV5-1 NA TGCGCCAGCAGCCCAGGTAGCAATCAGCCCCAGCATTTT CASSPGSNQPQHF
TRBJ1-1 NA TRBV6-2/TRBV6-3 NA TGTGCCAGCAGTGACTTCAGGAACACTGAAGCTTTCTTT CASSDFRNTEAFF
TRBJ1-2 NA TRBV5-1 NA TGCGCCAGCAGCCCGGACGGGGACTATGGCTACACCTTC CASSPDGDYGYTF
TRBJ1-1 TRBD1 TRBV28 NA TGTGCCAGCAGCACACGGAACCGACAGGGAGAAGCTTTCTTT CASSTRNRQGEAFF
TRBJ2-7 NA TRBV5-4 once TGTGCCAGCAGCTTGTCAACCCGTAGCCGGGTGGCCGAGCAGTACTTC CASSLSTRSRVAEQYF
TRBJ1-2 TRBD1 TRBV3-1/TRBV3-2 few TGTGCCAGCAGCCAAGAAACAGGGGGTGGCTACACCTTC CASSQETGGGYTF
TRBJ2-3 NA TRBV27 NA TGTGCCAGCAGTTCGCAGACTACTACGCAGTATTTT CASSSQTTTQYF
TRBJ2-5 TRBD1 TRBV9 NA TGTGCCAGCAGCCTTCAAGACAGGGGAAAGACCCAGTACTTC CASSLQDRGKTQYF
TRBJ2-7 TRBD1 TRBV20-1 NA TGCAGTGCTAGTCGGACAGGGACGTACGAGCAGTACTTC CSASRTGTYEQYF
TRBJ2-7 TRBD2 TRBV3-1/TRBV3-2 NA TGTGCCAGCAGCCTCAAAGCGGGAGACGCCTACGAGCAGTACTTC CASSLKAGDAYEQYF
TRBJ1-1 NA TRBV4-3 NA TGCGCCAGCAGCCAAGACCCCGGGGACACTGAAGCTTTCTTT CASSQDPGDTEAFF
TRBJ1-6 TRBD1 TRBV28 few TGTGCCAGCAAAGGGACAGGGGATAATTCACCCCTCCACTTT CASKGTGDNSPLHF
TRBJ2-2 TRBD2 TRBV6-5 NA TGTGCCAGCAGCGTACTAGCGGGTAACACCGGGGAGCTGTTTTTT CASSVLAGNTGELFF
TRBJ1-2 TRBD1 TRBV24-1 NA TGTGCCACCAGTGGCCACGACAGGGGTGACTATGGCTACACCTTC CATSGHDRGDYGYTF